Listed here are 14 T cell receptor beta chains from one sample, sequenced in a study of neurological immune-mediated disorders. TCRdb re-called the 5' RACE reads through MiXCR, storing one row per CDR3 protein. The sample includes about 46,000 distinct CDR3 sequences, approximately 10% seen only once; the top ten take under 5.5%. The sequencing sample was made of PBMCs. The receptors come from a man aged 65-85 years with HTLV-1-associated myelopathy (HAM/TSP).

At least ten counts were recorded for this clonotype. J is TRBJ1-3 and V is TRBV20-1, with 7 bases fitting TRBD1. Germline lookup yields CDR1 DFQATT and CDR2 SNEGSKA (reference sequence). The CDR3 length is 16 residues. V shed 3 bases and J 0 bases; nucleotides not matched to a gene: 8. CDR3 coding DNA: TGCAGTGCTAGTATGGGACAGCCAAACTCTGGAAACACCATATATTTT. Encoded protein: CSASMGQPNSGNTIYF.

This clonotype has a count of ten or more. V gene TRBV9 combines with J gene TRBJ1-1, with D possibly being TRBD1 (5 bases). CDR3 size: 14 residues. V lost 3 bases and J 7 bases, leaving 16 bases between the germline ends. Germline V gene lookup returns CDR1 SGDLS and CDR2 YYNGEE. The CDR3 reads CASSGGSGVYEAFF. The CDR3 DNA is TGTGCCAGCAGCGGGGGCAGCGGGGTTTATGAAGCTTTCTTT.

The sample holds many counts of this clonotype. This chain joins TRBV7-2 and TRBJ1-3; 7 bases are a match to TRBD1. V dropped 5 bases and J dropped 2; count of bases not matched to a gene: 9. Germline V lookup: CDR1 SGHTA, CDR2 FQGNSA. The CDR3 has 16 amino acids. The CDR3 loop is CASSPGQVAAGNTIYF. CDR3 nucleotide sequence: TGTGCCAGCAGCCCAGGACAGGTTGCGGCTGGAAACACCATATATTTT.

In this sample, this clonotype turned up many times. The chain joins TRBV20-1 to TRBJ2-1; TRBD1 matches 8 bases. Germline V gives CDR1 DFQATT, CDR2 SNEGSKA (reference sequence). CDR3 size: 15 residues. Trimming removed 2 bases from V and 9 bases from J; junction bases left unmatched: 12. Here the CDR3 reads CSARIFGQGLSEQFF. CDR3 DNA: TGCAGTGCTAGAATCTTCGGACAGGGCTTGTCTGAGCAGTTCTTC.

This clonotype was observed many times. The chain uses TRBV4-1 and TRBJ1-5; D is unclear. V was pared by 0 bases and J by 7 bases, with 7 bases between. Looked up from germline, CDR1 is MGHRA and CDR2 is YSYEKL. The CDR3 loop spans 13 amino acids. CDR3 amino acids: CASSQERRQPQHF. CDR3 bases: TGCGCCAGCAGCCAAGAACGGCGGCAGCCCCAGCATTTT.

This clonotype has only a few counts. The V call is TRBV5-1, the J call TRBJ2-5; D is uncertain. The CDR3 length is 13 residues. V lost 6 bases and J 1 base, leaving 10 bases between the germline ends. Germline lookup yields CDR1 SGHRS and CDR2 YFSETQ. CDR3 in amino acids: CASMVSTQETQYF. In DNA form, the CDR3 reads TGCGCCAGCATGGTATCCACCCAAGAGACCCAGTACTTC.

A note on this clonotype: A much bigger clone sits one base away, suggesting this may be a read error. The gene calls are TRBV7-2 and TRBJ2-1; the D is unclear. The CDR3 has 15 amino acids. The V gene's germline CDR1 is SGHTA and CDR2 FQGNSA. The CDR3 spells CAGSLDGSSYNEQFF. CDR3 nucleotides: TGTGCCGGCAGCTTGGACGGTAGCTCCTACAATGAGCAGTTCTTC.

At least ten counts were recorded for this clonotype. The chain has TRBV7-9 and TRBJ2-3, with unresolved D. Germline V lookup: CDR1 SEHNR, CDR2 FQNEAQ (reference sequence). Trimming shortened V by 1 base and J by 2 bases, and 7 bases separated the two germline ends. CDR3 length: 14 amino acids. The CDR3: CASSLGASTDTQYF. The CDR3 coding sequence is TGTGCCAGCAGCTTAGGGGCATCCACAGATACGCAGTATTTT.

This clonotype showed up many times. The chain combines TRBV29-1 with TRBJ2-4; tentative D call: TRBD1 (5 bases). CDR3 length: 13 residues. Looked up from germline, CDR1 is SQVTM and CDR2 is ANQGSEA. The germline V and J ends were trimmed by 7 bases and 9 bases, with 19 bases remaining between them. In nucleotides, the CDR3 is TGCAGCGCTCAGACCACGCGCCAGGGCATTCAGTACTTC. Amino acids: CSAQTTRQGIQYF. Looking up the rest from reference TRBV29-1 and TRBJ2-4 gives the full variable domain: SAVISQKPSRDICQRGTSLTIQCQVDSQVTMMFWYRQQPGQSLTLIATANQGSEATYESGFVIDKFPISRPNLTFSTLTVSNMSPEDSSIYLCSAQTTRQGIQYFGAGTRLSVL.

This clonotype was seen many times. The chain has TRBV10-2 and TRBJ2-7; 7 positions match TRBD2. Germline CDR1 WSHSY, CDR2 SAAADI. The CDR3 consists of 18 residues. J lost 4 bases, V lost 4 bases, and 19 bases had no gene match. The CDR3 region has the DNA TGCGCCAGCAGTGGACTAGATTCTAAAGCGGGATACTCGTACGAGCAGTACTTC. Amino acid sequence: CASSGLDSKAGYSYEQYF.

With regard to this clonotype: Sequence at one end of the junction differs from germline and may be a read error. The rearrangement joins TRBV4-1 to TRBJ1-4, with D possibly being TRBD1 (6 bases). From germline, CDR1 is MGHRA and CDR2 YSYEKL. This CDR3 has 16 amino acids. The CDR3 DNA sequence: TGCGCCAGCAGACAAGCCCTTAACAGGGTTGGTAAAAAACTGTTTTTT. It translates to CASRQALNRVGKKLFF.

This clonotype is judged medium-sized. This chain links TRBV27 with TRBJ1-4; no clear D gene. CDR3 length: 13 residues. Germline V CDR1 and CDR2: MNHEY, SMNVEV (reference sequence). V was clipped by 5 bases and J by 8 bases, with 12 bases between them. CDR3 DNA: TGTGCCAGCAGTCCGGGAGGCCAGGAAAAACTGTTTTTT. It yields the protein CASSPGGQEKLFF.

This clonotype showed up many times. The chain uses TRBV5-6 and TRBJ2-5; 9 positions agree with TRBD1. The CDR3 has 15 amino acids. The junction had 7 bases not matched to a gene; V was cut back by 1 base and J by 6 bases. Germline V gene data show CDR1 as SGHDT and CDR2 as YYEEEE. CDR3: CASSLMGTGTQTQYF. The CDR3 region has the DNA TGTGCCAGCAGCTTGATGGGGACAGGGACACAGACCCAGTACTTC.

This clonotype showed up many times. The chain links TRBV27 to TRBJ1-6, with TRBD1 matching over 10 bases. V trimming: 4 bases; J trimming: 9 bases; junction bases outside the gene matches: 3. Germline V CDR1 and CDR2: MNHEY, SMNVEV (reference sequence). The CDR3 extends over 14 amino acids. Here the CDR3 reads CASSSDRGASPLHF. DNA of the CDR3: TGTGCCAGCAGTTCGGACAGGGGGGCTTCACCCCTCCACTTT.